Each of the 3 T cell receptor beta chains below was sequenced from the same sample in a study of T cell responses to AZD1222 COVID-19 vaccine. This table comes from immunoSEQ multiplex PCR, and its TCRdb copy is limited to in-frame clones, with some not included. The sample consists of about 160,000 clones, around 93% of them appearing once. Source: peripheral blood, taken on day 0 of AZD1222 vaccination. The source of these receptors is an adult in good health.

The CDR3 reads CASSPKPINTIYF. Written as DNA, the CDR3 is TGTGCCAGCAGCCCCAAGCCCATTAACACCATATATTTT. J is TRBJ1-3 and V is TRBV7-2; unclear D gene. Germline V gives CDR1 SGHTA, CDR2 FQGNSA. V dropped 5 bases and J dropped 7 bases, with 12 bases sitting between them. The CDR3 spans 13 residues.

CDR3 amino acids: CASSPRTPYNEQFF. The CDR3 nucleotides read TGTGCCAGCAGTCCACGGACTCCCTACAATGAGCAGTTCTTC. The chain couples TRBV28 to TRBJ2-1; weak D call: TRBD2 (5 bases). The germline CDR1 and CDR2 sequences are MDHEN and SYDVKM. The CDR3 spans 14 residues. Trimming removed 5 bases from V and 2 bases from J, with 10 bases in between.

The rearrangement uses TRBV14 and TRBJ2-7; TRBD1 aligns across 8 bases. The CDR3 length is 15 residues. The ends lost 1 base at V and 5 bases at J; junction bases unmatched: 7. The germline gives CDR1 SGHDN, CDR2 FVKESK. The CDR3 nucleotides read TGTGCCAGCAGCCAAGCGCAGGGGGCGTTGGACGAGCAGTACTTC. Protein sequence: CASSQAQGALDEQYF.